This is a list of T cell receptor beta chains from one sample in a study of blood T cell repertoires in COVID-19. TCRdb's copy holds only in-frame clones and misses some; the assay was immunoSEQ multiplex PCR. The sample carries 150,000 to 200,000 clones, 80% to 90% recorded once. Sequenced: peripheral blood. The receptor source for this set is a man between 35 and 55 years old with active or convalescent COVID-19. Both conserved end residues are part of each CDR3. D genes are given only for firm matches. The size field is filled for only some rows; it gives once, few, many or a size class.

abundance: -; d_gene: TRBD2; j_gene: TRBJ2-3; v_gene: TRBV9; CDR3aa: CASSVPSYPLAGETSTDTQYF; CDR3nt: TGTGCCAGCAGCGTCCCCAGTTATCCTCTAGCGGGGGAAACTAGCACAGATACGCAGTATTTT
abundance: once; d_gene: TRBD2; j_gene: TRBJ2-1; v_gene: TRBV5-5; CDR3aa: CASSRTGGPGNEQFF; CDR3nt: TGTGCCAGCAGCAGGACGGGGGGGCCGGGCAATGAGCAGTTCTTC
abundance: once; d_gene: TRBD1; j_gene: TRBJ1-1; v_gene: TRBV11-2; CDR3aa: CASSITGGTEAFF; CDR3nt: TGTGCCAGCAGTATTACAGGGGGCACTGAAGCTTTCTTT
abundance: once; d_gene: -; j_gene: TRBJ1-3; v_gene: TRBV9; CDR3aa: CASSVLGSGNTIYF; CDR3nt: TGTGCCAGCAGCGTACTCGGCTCTGGAAACACCATATATTTT
abundance: -; d_gene: TRBD1; j_gene: TRBJ1-2; v_gene: TRBV7-9; CDR3aa: CASSSTGQVFYGYTF; CDR3nt: TGTGCCAGCAGCTCCACGGGACAGGTGTTCTATGGCTACACCTTC
abundance: -; d_gene: -; j_gene: TRBJ2-2; v_gene: TRBV5-1; CDR3aa: CASSLGAPLTGELFF; CDR3nt: TGCGCCAGCAGCTTGGGGGCCCCCCTCACCGGGGAGCTGTTTTTT
abundance: -; d_gene: -; j_gene: TRBJ1-3; v_gene: TRBV18; CDR3aa: CASSPAGRSGNTIYF; CDR3nt: TGTGCCAGCTCACCAGCCGGGAGATCTGGAAACACCATATATTTT
abundance: -; d_gene: TRBD1; j_gene: TRBJ1-5; v_gene: TRBV4-3; CDR3aa: CASSQAPRDRGGRNQPQHF; CDR3nt: TGCGCCAGCAGCCAAGCCCCCCGGGACAGGGGAGGAAGGAATCAGCCCCAGCATTTT
abundance: -; d_gene: TRBD2; j_gene: TRBJ2-3; v_gene: TRBV7-9; CDR3aa: CASSQKTSADTQYF; CDR3nt: TGTGCCAGCAGCCAGAAGACTAGCGCAGATACGCAGTATTTT
abundance: few; d_gene: -; j_gene: TRBJ2-2; v_gene: TRBV7-7; CDR3aa: CASSLGASGTGELFF; CDR3nt: TGTGCTAGCAGCTTGGGGGCTAGCGGCACCGGGGAGCTGTTTTTT
abundance: once; d_gene: TRBD1; j_gene: TRBJ1-2; v_gene: TRBV19; CDR3aa: CASSTTDRVGYTF; CDR3nt: TGTGCCAGTAGTACAACCGACAGGGTCGGCTACACCTTC
abundance: -; d_gene: -; j_gene: TRBJ1-1; v_gene: TRBV9; CDR3aa: CASSQGGISMNTEAFF; CDR3nt: TGTGCCAGCAGCCAGGGTGGGATATCGATGAACACTGAAGCTTTCTTT
abundance: -; d_gene: -; j_gene: TRBJ2-5; v_gene: TRBV7-3; CDR3aa: CASSLGARAETQYF; CDR3nt: TGTGCCAGCAGCTTAGGGGCTAGGGCGGAGACCCAGTACTTC
abundance: few; d_gene: TRBD1; j_gene: TRBJ1-2; v_gene: TRBV7-2; CDR3aa: CASSAFGTGDEWYGYTF; CDR3nt: TGTGCCAGCAGCGCATTTGGGACAGGGGATGAATGGTACGGCTACACCTTC
abundance: -; d_gene: TRBD1; j_gene: TRBJ2-6; v_gene: TRBV7-8; CDR3aa: CASSNRDRGGSGANVLTF; CDR3nt: TGTGCCAGCAGCAACAGGGACAGAGGAGGCTCTGGGGCCAACGTCCTGACTTTC
abundance: -; d_gene: -; j_gene: TRBJ1-1; v_gene: TRBV11-1; CDR3aa: CASSQGTEAFF; CDR3nt: TGTGCCAGCAGCCAGGGGACTGAAGCTTTCTTT
abundance: -; d_gene: -; j_gene: TRBJ1-6; v_gene: TRBV30; CDR3aa: CAWSGSDTQYNSPLHF; CDR3nt: TGTGCCTGGAGTGGTTCCGACACCCAATATAATTCACCCCTCCACTTT